This TCR beta chain is from a study of OX40 agonist ivuxolimab in advanced cancers. As for the study in general: The treatment was a fully human IgG2 OX40 agonist, ivuxolimab. From roughly 20 to 85 years was the age range, with a mean of roughly 59 years, and around 80% were male.

This clone occurred a few times. The antigen is unknown. Regarding the study as a whole: Averaging showed that CD8+ T cells had more expanded clones than CD4+ did.

Method: immunoSEQ multiplex PCR; TCRdb's copy keeps in-frame clones and lacks some. The sample holds about 66,000 clones; 80% to 85% are singletons and the top ten take around 2.5%. Germline lookup yields CDR1 LNHDA and CDR2 SQIVND (reference sequence). Trimming left V 6 bases short and J 3 bases short, with 18 bases between. This CDR3 comprises 15 residues. The sequence derives from an adult with an advanced solid tumor such as melanoma, head and neck, liver or kidney cancer. Material: CD4+ or CD8+ T cells sorted from blood, obtained in a trial of the OX40 agonist ivuxolimab. This rearrangement joins TRBV19 to TRBJ2-7; D is ambiguous. The CDR3: CASSLRVNENYEQYF. For the CDR3, the DNA is TGTGCCAGTAGCCTCCGGGTCAACGAAAACTACGAGCAGTACTTC.